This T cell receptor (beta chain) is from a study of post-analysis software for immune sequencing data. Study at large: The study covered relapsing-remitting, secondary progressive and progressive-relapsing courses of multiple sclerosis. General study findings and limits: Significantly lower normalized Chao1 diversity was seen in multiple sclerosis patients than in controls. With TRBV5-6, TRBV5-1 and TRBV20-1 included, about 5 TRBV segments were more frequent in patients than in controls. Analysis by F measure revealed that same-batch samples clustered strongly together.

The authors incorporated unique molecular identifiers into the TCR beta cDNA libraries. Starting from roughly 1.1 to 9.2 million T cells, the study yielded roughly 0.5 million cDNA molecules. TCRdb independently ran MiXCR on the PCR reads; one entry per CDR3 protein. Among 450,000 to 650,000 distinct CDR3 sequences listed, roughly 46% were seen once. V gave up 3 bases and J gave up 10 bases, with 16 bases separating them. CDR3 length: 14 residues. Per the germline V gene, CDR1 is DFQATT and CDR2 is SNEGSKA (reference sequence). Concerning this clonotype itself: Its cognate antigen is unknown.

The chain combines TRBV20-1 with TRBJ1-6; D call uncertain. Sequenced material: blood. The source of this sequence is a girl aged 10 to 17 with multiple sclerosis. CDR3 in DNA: TGCAGTGCTAGGGCGGGAACCCTGGGATCACCCCTCCACTTT. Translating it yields CSARAGTLGSPLHF.